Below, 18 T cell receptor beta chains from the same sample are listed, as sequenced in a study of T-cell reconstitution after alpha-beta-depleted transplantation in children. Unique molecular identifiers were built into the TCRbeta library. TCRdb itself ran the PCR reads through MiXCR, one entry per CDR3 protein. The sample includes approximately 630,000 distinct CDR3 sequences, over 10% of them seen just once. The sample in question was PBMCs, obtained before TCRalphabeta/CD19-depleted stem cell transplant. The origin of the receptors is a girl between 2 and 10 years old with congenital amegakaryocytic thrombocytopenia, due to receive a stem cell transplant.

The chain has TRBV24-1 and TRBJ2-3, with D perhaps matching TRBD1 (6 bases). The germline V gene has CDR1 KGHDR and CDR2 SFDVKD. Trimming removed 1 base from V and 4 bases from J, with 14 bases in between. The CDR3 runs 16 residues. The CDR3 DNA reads TGTGCCACCAGTGATTTTGTTACAGGGAGTTCAGATACGCAGTATTTT. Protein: CATSDFVTGSSDTQYF.

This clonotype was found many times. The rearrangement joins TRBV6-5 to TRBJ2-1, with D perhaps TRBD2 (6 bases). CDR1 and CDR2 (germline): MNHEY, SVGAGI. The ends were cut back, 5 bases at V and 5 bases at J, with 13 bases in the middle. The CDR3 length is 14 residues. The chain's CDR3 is CASSHRDWDNEQFF. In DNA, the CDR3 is TGTGCCAGCAGTCACCGGGACTGGGACAATGAGCAGTTCTTC.

CDR3 sequence: CAWSWDREGTEAFF. The CDR3 nucleotides read TGTGCCTGGAGCTGGGACAGGGAAGGCACTGAAGCTTTCTTT. The V and J genes are TRBV30 and TRBJ1-1; TRBD1 matches 9 bases. V shed 3 bases and J 4 bases; nucleotides not matched to a gene: 6. CDR3 length: 14 amino acids. Germline V gene sequence: CDR1 GTSNPN, CDR2 SVGIG (reference sequence).

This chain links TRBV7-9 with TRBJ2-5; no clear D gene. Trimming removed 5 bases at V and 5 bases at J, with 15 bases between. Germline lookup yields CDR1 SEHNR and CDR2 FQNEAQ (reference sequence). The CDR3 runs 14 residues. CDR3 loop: CASSSEFLSETQYF. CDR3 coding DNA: TGTGCCAGCAGCAGCGAGTTCTTGAGTGAGACCCAGTACTTC.

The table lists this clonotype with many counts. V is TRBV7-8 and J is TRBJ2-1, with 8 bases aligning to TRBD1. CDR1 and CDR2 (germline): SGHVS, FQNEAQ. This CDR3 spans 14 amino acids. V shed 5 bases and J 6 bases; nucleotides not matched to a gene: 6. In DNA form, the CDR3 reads TGTGCCAGCAGCATTGCGGGACAGGTCAATGAGCAGTTCTTC. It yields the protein CASSIAGQVNEQFF.

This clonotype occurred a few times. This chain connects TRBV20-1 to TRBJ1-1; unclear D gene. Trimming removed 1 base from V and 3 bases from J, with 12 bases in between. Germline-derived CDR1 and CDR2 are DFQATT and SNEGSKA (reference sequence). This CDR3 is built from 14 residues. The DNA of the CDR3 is TGCAGTGCTAGAGCCTTGGGCCCTTACACTGAAGCTTTCTTT. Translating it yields CSARALGPYTEAFF.

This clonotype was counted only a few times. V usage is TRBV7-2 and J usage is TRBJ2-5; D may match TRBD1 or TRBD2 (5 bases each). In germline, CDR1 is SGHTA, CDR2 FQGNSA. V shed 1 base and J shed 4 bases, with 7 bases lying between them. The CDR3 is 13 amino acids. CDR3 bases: TGTGCCAGCAGCTTAGTCGGGGCAGAGACCCAGTACTTC. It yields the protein CASSLVGAETQYF.

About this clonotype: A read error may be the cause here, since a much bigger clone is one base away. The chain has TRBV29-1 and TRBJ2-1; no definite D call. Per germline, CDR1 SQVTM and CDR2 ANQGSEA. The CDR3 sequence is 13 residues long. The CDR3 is CSVDGLGFNQQFF. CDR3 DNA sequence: TGCAGCGTTGACGGGCTAGGATTCAATCAGCAGTTCTTC.

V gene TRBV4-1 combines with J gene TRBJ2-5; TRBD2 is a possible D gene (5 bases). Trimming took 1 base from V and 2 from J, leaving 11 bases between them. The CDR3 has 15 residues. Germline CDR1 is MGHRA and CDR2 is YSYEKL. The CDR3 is CASSQVPGEQETQYF. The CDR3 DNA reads TGCGCCAGCAGCCAAGTACCCGGGGAGCAAGAGACCCAGTACTTC.

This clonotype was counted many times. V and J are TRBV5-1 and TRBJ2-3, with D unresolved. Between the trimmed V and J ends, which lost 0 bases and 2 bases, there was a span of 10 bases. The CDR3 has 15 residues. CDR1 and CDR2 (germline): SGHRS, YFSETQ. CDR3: CASSLDLGVTDTQYF. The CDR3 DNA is TGCGCCAGCAGCTTGGACCTAGGCGTCACAGATACGCAGTATTTT.

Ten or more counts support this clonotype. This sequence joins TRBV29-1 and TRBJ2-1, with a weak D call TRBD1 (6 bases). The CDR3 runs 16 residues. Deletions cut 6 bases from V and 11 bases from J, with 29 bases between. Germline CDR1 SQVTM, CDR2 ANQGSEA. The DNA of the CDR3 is TGCAGCGTAACAGGGACGTCAAAATCATGGACTGATCAGCAGTTCTTC. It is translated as CSVTGTSKSWTDQQFF.

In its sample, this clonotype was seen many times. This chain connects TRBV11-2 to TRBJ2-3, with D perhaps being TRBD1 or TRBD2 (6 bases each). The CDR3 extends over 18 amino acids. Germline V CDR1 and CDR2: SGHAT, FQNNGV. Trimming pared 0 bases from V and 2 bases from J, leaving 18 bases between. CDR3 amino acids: CASSLDPEEGVATDTQYF. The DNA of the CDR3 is TGTGCCAGCAGCTTAGATCCGGAGGAGGGGGTCGCCACAGATACGCAGTATTTT.

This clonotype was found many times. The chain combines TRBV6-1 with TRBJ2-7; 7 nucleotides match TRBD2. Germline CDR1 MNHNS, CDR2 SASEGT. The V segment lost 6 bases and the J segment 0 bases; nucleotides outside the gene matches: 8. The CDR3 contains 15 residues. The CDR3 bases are TGTGCCAGCAGGAAGACCGGGACTATCTCCTACGAGCAGTACTTC. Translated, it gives CASRKTGTISYEQYF.

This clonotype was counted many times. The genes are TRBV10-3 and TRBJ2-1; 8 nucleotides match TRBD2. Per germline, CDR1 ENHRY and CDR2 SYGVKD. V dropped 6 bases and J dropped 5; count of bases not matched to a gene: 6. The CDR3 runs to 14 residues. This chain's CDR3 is CAISSGLADNEQFF. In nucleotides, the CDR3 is TGTGCCATCAGCAGTGGACTAGCCGACAATGAGCAGTTCTTC.

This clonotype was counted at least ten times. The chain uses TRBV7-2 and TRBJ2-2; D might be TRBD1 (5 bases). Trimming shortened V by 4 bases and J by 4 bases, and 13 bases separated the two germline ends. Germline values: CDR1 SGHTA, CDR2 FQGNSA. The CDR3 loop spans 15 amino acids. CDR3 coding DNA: TGTGCCAGCAGCTCGCAGCCAGGGTCCACCGGGGAGCTGTTTTTT. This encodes CASSSQPGSTGELFF.

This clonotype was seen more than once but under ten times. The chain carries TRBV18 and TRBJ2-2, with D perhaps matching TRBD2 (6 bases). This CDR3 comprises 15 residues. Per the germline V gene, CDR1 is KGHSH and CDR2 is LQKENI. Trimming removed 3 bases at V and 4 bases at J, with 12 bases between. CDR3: CASSPREMGTGELFF. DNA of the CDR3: TGTGCCAGCTCACCTCGGGAGATGGGCACCGGGGAGCTGTTTTTT.

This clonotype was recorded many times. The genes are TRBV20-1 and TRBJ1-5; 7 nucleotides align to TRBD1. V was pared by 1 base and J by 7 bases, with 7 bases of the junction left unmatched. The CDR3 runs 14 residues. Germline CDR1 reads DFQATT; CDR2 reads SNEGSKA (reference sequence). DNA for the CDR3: TGCAGTGCTAGAGGATTAGGGGGCTCCCAGCCCCAGCATTTT. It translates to CSARGLGGSQPQHF.

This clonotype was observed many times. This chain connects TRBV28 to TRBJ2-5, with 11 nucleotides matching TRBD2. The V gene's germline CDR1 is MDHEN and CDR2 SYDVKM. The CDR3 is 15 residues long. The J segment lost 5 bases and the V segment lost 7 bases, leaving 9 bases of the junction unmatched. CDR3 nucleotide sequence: TGTGCCAGCATAGAACTAGCGGGAGAGGTGGAGACCCAGTACTTC. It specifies CASIELAGEVETQYF.